The sample holds one count of the clone carrying this TCR beta chain. The CDR3 is 14 residues long. CDR1 and CDR2 (germline): MDHEN, SYDVKM. The V and J ends lost 4 bases and 6 bases respectively, with 10 bases between them. The data stem from a study of Ad26.COV2.S vaccination and SARS-CoV-2 variants. The wider study: Donor was in the COV1001 Ad26.COV2.S trial arm. The study gave Ad26.COV2.S intramuscularly, once or twice 56 days apart.

The treatment denotes: some 19 received Ad26.COV2.S at low or high dose, single or two shots; 5 received placebo; per-sample allocation not given. It was on day 63 after the first vaccine or placebo injection that samples were taken. An 18-55-year-old adult in Boston served as donor. Produced via immunoSEQ multiplex PCR; TCRdb's table is partial and in-frame only. The table has 500,000 or so clones, around nine tenths seen once; the top ten hold 9.5% to 15%. The sequence was collected from a person aged 18 to 59 who received the Ad26.COV2.S COVID-19 vaccine or a placebo. Sequenced material: peripheral blood, taken in a trial of Ad26.COV2.S vaccine versus placebo. V usage is TRBV28 and J usage is TRBJ1-6; D not certain. CDR3 in amino acids: CASSSRPGNSPLHF. CDR3 in DNA: TGTGCCAGCAGTTCCAGACCGGGTAATTCACCCCTCCACTTT.